This TCR beta chain was sequenced for a study of breast tumors, draining lymph nodes, adjacent tissues. J lost 3 bases, V lost 1 base, and 4 bases had no gene match. The CDR3 totals 16 residues. One entry per CDR3 protein results from TCRdb running MiXCR on the multiplex PCR reads. The profile shows 150,000 to 250,000 distinct CDR3 sequences, 25% to 40% of them singletons. Samples came from axillary lymph nodes draining the breast cancer. This clonotype was seen many times. As yet, its antigen is unknown. General study results and limits: Tumor TCR diversity was below lymph nodes but above nontumor tissue.

The sample consisted of axillary lymph node tissue. This receptor was obtained from a female donor with breast cancer. Some clones in this sample may be carry-over from other donors' samples. J is TRBJ2-5 and V is TRBV12-3 or TRBV12-4; 11 bases match TRBD2. The CDR3 bases are TGTGCCAGCAGTTTAGTTAGCGGGGGGGGAAAAGAGACCCAGTACTTC. This codes for CASSLVSGGGKETQYF.